The 30 T cell receptor beta chains reported below all come from one sample, sequenced in a study of circulating and synovial CD4+ cells in juvenile arthritis. Assay: immunoSEQ multiplex PCR; the TCRdb copy retains only in-frame clones and omits some. The table shows 1,300 or so clones, with approximately 90% occurring only once. Material for sequencing was HLA-DR+ CD4+ T cells from blood. The subset was: circulating pathogenic-like lymphocytes, sorted as HLA-DR+CD14-CD3+CD4+CD25low/- blood T cells. The receptors stem from a human patient with juvenile idiopathic arthritis. Some clones in this sample may be carry-over from other donors' samples.

This clone has just one count. The chain joins TRBV4-1 to TRBJ1-2; D gene uncertain. Between the trimmed V and J ends, which lost 0 bases and 7 bases, there was a span of 15 bases. Germline V CDR1 and CDR2: MGHRA, YSYEKL. The CDR3 is made up of 15 amino acids. Here the CDR3 reads CASSQDQSGLGGYTF. The CDR3 bases are TGCGCCAGCAGCCAAGATCAGTCGGGGTTAGGTGGCTACACCTTC.

The CDR3: CASSIDWGLGHYGYTF. The CDR3 DNA is TGTGCCAGTAGTATAGATTGGGGACTTGGTCACTATGGCTACACCTTC. The genes are TRBV19 and TRBJ1-2; D is possibly TRBD1 (5 bases). V shed 0 bases and J shed 3 bases, with 14 bases lying between them. Germline V lookup: CDR1 LNHDA, CDR2 SQIVND (reference sequence). CDR3 length equals 16 residues.

V is TRBV30 and J is TRBJ1-5; the D gene is possibly TRBD1 (6 bases). This CDR3 spans 17 amino acids. V was trimmed by 0 bases and J by 3 bases, leaving 18 bases between them. Germline V gives CDR1 GTSNPN, CDR2 SVGIG (reference sequence). For the CDR3, the DNA is TGTGCCTGGAGTGTAAAGGCAGGGGCATTTATCAATCAGCCCCAGCATTTT. It yields the protein CAWSVKAGAFINQPQHF.

The chain combines TRBV18 with TRBJ2-7; 7 bases fit TRBD1. Germline assignment: CDR1 KGHSH and CDR2 LQKENI. Trimming took 3 bases from V and 4 from J; bases not matched to a gene: 6. This CDR3 contains 14 residues. The DNA of the CDR3 is TGTGCCAGCTCACCCAGGACAGGATATTACGAGCAGTACTTC. Protein: CASSPRTGYYEQYF.

This clone was observed once. The genes are TRBV5-5 and TRBJ2-7; D unclear. Germline V lookup: CDR1 SGHKS, CDR2 YYEKEE (reference sequence). The V end lost 2 bases, the J end lost 2 bases, and 8 bases lay between the germline ends. The CDR3 has 13 residues. For the CDR3, the DNA is TGTGCCAGCAGCTTCCCAACTACCTACGAGCAGTACTTC. Protein: CASSFPTTYEQYF.

The genes are TRBV9 and TRBJ2-7; TRBD2 aligns across 13 bases. In germline, CDR1 is SGDLS, CDR2 YYNGEE. The CDR3 extends over 14 amino acids. J lost 7 bases, V lost 4 bases, and 5 bases had no gene match. Here the CDR3 reads CASSSGLAGEEQYF. The DNA of the CDR3 is TGTGCCAGCAGCTCCGGACTAGCGGGGGAAGAGCAGTACTTC.

This rearrangement joins TRBV27 to TRBJ2-5; 8 nucleotides match TRBD1. The CDR3 loop spans 14 amino acids. CDR1 is MNHEY and CDR2 is SMNVEV in the germline V gene (reference sequence). J lost 2 bases, V lost 5 bases, and 4 bases had no gene match. The DNA for the CDR3 is TGTGCCAGCAGTCTCCGGACAGGGCAAGAGACCCAGTACTTC. It yields the protein CASSLRTGQETQYF.

This chain connects TRBV27 to TRBJ2-6; D is perhaps TRBD2 (5 bases). This CDR3 has 16 residues. V lost 5 bases to trimming and J lost 0 bases, with 11 bases between them. CDR1 MNHEY and CDR2 SMNVEV come from the germline V gene (reference sequence). Written as DNA, the CDR3 is TGTGCCAGCAGTCAACAGAGGGTCTCTGGGGCCAACGTCCTGACTTTC. As protein: CASSQQRVSGANVLTF.

This clone was counted once. In the same sample, other DNA sequences code for this CDR3. The chain joins TRBV7-6 to TRBJ1-5, with TRBD1 as a possible D gene (5 bases). Germline loops: CDR1 SGHVS, CDR2 FNYEAQ. CDR3 length: 13 amino acids. Trimming took off 1 base at V and 8 bases at J, with 9 bases between the two ends. The CDR3 bases are TGTGCCAGCAGCTTAGGGGGCGGGGAGCCCCAGCATTTT. Translation: CASSLGGGEPQHF.

The chain joins TRBV2 to TRBJ1-3, with D hard to call. Germline V gives CDR1 SNHLY, CDR2 FYNNEI. There are 14 residues in the CDR3. V was shortened by 9 bases and J by 1 base, with 13 bases between the two germline ends. The chain's CDR3 is CARSTGDSGNTIYF. The CDR3 coding sequence is TGTGCCAGGAGTACTGGTGATTCTGGAAACACCATATATTTT.

The rearrangement joins TRBV21-1 to TRBJ1-2; the table's D call TRBD1 went unverified against the DNA. TRBV21-1 is shown as a pseudogene. The CDR3 is 11 residues long. In nucleotides, the CDR3 is TGTGCCCAGCGGGCAGGGGGTGGCTACACCTTC. Translation gives CAQRAGGGYTF.

The chain couples TRBV6-1 to TRBJ1-1; 7 nucleotides match TRBD1. Trimming cost V 5 bases and J 5 bases; bases outside gene matches: 8. CDR1 and CDR2 from the germline V gene are MNHNS and SASEGT. This CDR3 has 14 amino acids. The CDR3 DNA reads TGTGCCAGCAGTCTACCGACAGGGTGGACTGAAGCTTTCTTT. Its protein is CASSLPTGWTEAFF.

The chain uses TRBV27 and TRBJ2-7, with D possibly TRBD2 on 5 matching bases. V shed 6 bases and J shed 6 bases, with 15 bases lying between them. CDR3 length equals 13 residues. Germline CDR1 and CDR2: MNHEY and SMNVEV (reference sequence). The CDR3 nucleotides are TGTGCCAGCAGCCCAACCCTGGCGGGCGAGCAGTACTTC. Encoded protein: CASSPTLAGEQYF.

Relative to its sample, this clone is large. The rearrangement links TRBV6-6 to TRBJ1-3; TRBD1 aligns across 9 bases. The V gene's germline CDR1 is MNHNY and CDR2 SVGAGI (reference sequence). This CDR3 has 16 residues. V lost 4 bases, J lost 0 bases, and 4 bases stayed unmatched. The DNA of the CDR3 is TGTGCCAGCAGTTTAACGGGACAGGGCTCTGGAAACACCATATATTTT. It codes for CASSLTGQGSGNTIYF.

About this clone: The junction shows a germline mismatch at one end, possibly a read error. The genes are TRBV29-1 and TRBJ1-1; no clear D. The CDR3 has 8 amino acids. Germline values: CDR1 SQVTM, CDR2 ANQGSEA. The CDR3 DNA follows: TGCAGCGTTGAAGGGCGGATCTTT. Translating it yields CSVEGRIF.

The chain recombines TRBV5-4 with TRBJ2-2; 7 bases align to TRBD1. The CDR3 sequence is 16 residues long. CDR1 is SGHNT, CDR2 YYREEE, per germline (reference sequence). The junction had 10 bases not matched to a gene; V was cut back by 2 bases and J by 6 bases. The DNA of the CDR3 is TGTGCCAGCAGCTTAGGGGGACAGTCCCTCGCCGGGGAGCTGTTTTTT. Translated: CASSLGGQSLAGELFF.

The gene calls are TRBV28 and TRBJ1-1, with 7 bases lining up with TRBD1. After removal of 8 bases from V and 7 bases from J, the junction contained 4 bases not matched to a gene. Looked up from germline, CDR1 is MDHEN and CDR2 is SYDVKM. The CDR3 spans 11 residues. CDR3 loop: CASQGGREAFF. In DNA form, the CDR3 reads TGTGCCAGCCAGGGGGGCCGTGAAGCTTTCTTT.

This chain joins TRBV10-3 and TRBJ1-1, with D perhaps matching TRBD1 (5 bases). The germline gives CDR1 ENHRY, CDR2 SYGVKD. CDR3 length: 13 residues. V was cut by 3 bases and J by 5 bases, with 10 bases left in between. CDR3 nucleotides: TGTGCCATCAGTGATACGGGGGGTACTGAAGCTTTCTTT. Encoded protein: CAISDTGGTEAFF.

The chain employs TRBV10-3 and TRBJ2-5, with TRBD1 identical over 11 bases. The J call may be in error: the DNA end matches TRBJ2-7 better. The CDR3 covers 13 residues. Germline assignment: CDR1 ENHRY and CDR2 SYGVKD. Written as DNA, the CDR3 is TGTGCCATCAGTGCGGGACAGGGGGACGAGCAGTACTTC. Translated, it gives CAISAGQGDEQYF.

The gene calls are TRBV2 and TRBJ1-2; D gene ambiguous. V dropped 4 bases and J dropped 7 bases, with 10 bases sitting between them. The CDR3 loop spans 12 amino acids. In germline, CDR1 is SNHLY, CDR2 FYNNEI. CDR3: CASSGEASGYTF. The CDR3 coding sequence is TGTGCCAGCAGTGGGGAGGCATCTGGCTACACCTTC.

The rearrangement links TRBV6-5 to TRBJ1-1; D unresolved. The CDR3 has 15 amino acids. V lost 2 bases and J 7 bases, leaving 17 bases between the germline ends. The germline CDR1 and CDR2 sequences are MNHEY and SVGAGI. The CDR3 reads CASSYTSTLKIEAFF. The CDR3 DNA is TGTGCCAGCAGTTACACGTCTACTCTAAAAATTGAAGCTTTCTTT.

The J gene is TRBJ1-1, the V gene TRBV6-6; D not resolved. CDR3 length equals 13 residues. Between the trimmed V and J ends, which lost 6 bases and 1 base, there was a span of 9 bases. Germline CDR1 and CDR2: MNHNY and SVGAGI (reference sequence). In DNA form, the CDR3 reads TGTGCCAGCAGACAATTGTCGAACACTGAAGCTTTCTTT. Translated: CASRQLSNTEAFF.

This sequence joins TRBV5-1 and TRBJ1-4, with TRBD1 as a possible D gene (5 bases). Germline V gene sequence: CDR1 SGHRS, CDR2 YFSETQ. CDR3 length equals 14 residues. V was pared by 6 bases and J by 7 bases, with 16 bases between. The CDR3 region has the DNA TGCGCCAGCATATGGGGGGTGACGAGTGAAAAACTGTTTTTT. This sequence encodes CASIWGVTSEKLFF.

V and J are TRBV5-4 and TRBJ2-7, with a weak D call TRBD1 (6 bases). The CDR3 runs to 14 residues. The V end was cut by 3 bases, the J end by 1 base, with 11 bases between. Germline V gives CDR1 SGHNT, CDR2 YYREEE (reference sequence). CDR3 sequence reads: CASSSGRGSYEQYF. DNA for the CDR3: TGTGCCAGCAGCTCGGGCAGGGGATCCTACGAGCAGTACTTC.

V is TRBV19 and J is TRBJ1-2; 7 bases are shared with TRBD1. CDR1 is LNHDA and CDR2 is SQIVND in the germline V gene (reference sequence). After removal of 2 bases from V and 3 bases from J, the junction contained 6 bases not matched to a gene. The CDR3 sequence is 15 residues long. CDR3: CASSILGQGDYGYTF. The CDR3 bases are TGTGCCAGTAGTATACTTGGGCAGGGGGACTATGGCTACACCTTC.

In its sample, this clone was seen a few times. The chain carries TRBV11-3 and TRBJ1-2; possible D gene TRBD1, 6 bases. Germline assignment: CDR1 SGHNT and CDR2 YENEEA. CDR3 size: 16 residues. Trimming removed 0 bases at V and 5 bases at J, with 16 bases between. CDR3 bases: TGTGCCAGCAGCTTAGAGAGGCAGGGGCAGTGTTATGGCTACACCTTC. This gives the protein CASSLERQGQCYGYTF.

The chain recombines TRBV9 with TRBJ2-5, with TRBD2 identical over 9 bases. CDR3 length: 15 amino acids. V gave up 0 bases and J gave up 5 bases; unmatched junction bases: 5. CDR1 SGDLS and CDR2 YYNGEE come from the germline V gene. The CDR3 reads CASSVDSGRGETQYF. The CDR3 coding sequence is TGTGCCAGCAGCGTAGATAGCGGGAGAGGCGAGACCCAGTACTTC. The whole variable domain, remainder taken from reference TRBV9 and TRBJ2-5, is DSGVTQTPKHLITATGQRVTLRCSPRSGDLSVYWYQQSLDQGLQFLIQYYNGEERAKGNILERFSAQQFPDLHSELNLSSLELGDSALYFCASSVDSGRGETQYFGPGTRLLVL.

V is TRBV2 and J is TRBJ2-3; the D is unclear. Germline CDR1 reads SNHLY; CDR2 reads FYNNEI. The CDR3 covers 13 residues. V was shortened by 3 bases and J by 0 bases, with 4 bases between the two germline ends. CDR3 in amino acids: CASSDGSTDTQYF. For the CDR3, the DNA is TGTGCCAGCAGTGACGGGAGCACAGATACGCAGTATTTT.

This chain uses TRBV6-4 with TRBJ2-1; possibly TRBD2 for D (6 bases). The CDR3 spans 15 residues. CDR1 is MRHNA, CDR2 SNTAGT, per germline. The ends were cut back, 0 bases at V and 0 bases at J, with 6 bases in the middle. Here the CDR3 reads CASSDSAGSYNEQFF. As DNA, the CDR3 is TGTGCCAGCAGTGACTCAGCGGGCTCCTACAATGAGCAGTTCTTC.

The gene calls are TRBV7-9 and TRBJ1-2; 8 nucleotides align to TRBD1. Germline V gives CDR1 SEHNR, CDR2 FQNEAQ (reference sequence). The CDR3 runs to 15 residues. V dropped 5 bases and J dropped 6; count of bases not matched to a gene: 11. The CDR3 DNA follows: TGTGCCAGCAGCACCAGACAGGGGTTAACCGATGGCTACACCTTC. It encodes CASSTRQGLTDGYTF.